This TCR beta chain came from a study of blood T cell repertoires in COVID-19 (dated by TCRdb to between 2020 and 2021). About the full investigation: The collaborator samples originated in the United States, Italy and Spain and spanned the acute and convalescent phases of COVID-19. The material from the prospective study consisted of cDNA or gDNA derived from T cells, B-cell-depleted T cells, or PBMCs. The repertoires were released in a freely available public database meant as a resource for research on the immune response to SARS-CoV-2. Where HLA class I and class II types were available, the types were taken from metadata supplied by the sample provider, not from assay-based typing. The samples were drawn from two sources: the first 160 participants of the ongoing ImmuneRACE study, and approximately 1,300 subjects contributed by 6 global collaborators. Nearly every sample came with metadata listing a de-identified subject ID, COVID-19 status, age in years and sex. The dataset comprised deeply sampled blood TCRbeta repertoires from subjects exposed to, actively infected with, or recovered from COVID-19.

The study at large found these results: How much clinical and demographic metadata was included differed by source and by participant, and the metadata was provided uncurated.

As concerns this clone: It lacks a known antigen. It is unclear where the CDR3 begins or ends on the DNA, so no DNA is shown, and the CDR3 is as TCRdb lists it.

The immunoSEQ Assay, a bias-controlled multiplex PCR, was used to amplify TCRbeta CDR3 regions from genomic DNA. The original methods were these. Nucleated cell counts per sample were estimated from amplification of reference gene primers within the assay. Sequence reads were collapsed and filtered to measure the absolute abundance of every unique TCRbeta CDR3 rearrangement. For each sample, productive Simpson clonality was calculated as the square root of Simpson's diversity index across productive rearrangements. This is the immuneACCESS table as TCRdb keeps it, with only in-frame sequences that have V and J called. A part of the clones is gone; compared with another copy, unresolved V genes explain less than half, and the rest is unexplained. Clone size and the V and J calls come from that table; the DNA yielded D and trimming. In this sample the table shows 200,000 to 300,000 clones, around nine tenths of which occur a single time. The ten largest clones capture almost 2% of the sample.

Whole blood was collected in K2EDTA tubes by collaborating institutions according to the institutions' own protocols. For TCRbeta analysis, collaborator samples were shipped as frozen whole blood, as isolated PBMCs, or as DNA extracted from either sample type. Material for sequencing was peripheral blood. The origin of this receptor is a man aged 25 to 40 with active or convalescent COVID-19.

This receptor has the CDR3 CARSFRYLCQDHLNSNQPQHF. The V gene is TRBV7-5 and the J gene is TRBJ1-5; TRBD1, as called in the table, went unchecked against the DNA. TRBV7-5 is a listed pseudogene. The CDR3 starts with the cysteine, ends with the phenylalanine, and has 21 residues.